Described below is a single TCR beta chain sequence and its context. Its specificity is not known. All gene names here are mouse names. The read ends 1 residue shy of where the CDR3 ends; the end is completed using the germline J gene. These data come from a study of tissue T cells after allogeneic stem cell transplantation. Points from the study as a whole: In patients and mice, blood and spleen missed much of tissue repertoire. Some tissue clones might be persisting host cells; their alloreactivity or antigen specificity was not determined.

The time point was: mouse harvest day 14 after allogeneic transplant. Mouse grafts combined 10^7 T-cell-depleted bone marrow cells with 10^6 splenic CD5+ T cells. B6 (H2b) cells into BALB/c (H2d) mice; tissues taken at day 7 or 14. Generated by immunoSEQ multiplex PCR, the TCRdb table keeps only in-frame clones and is missing some. Among a few thousand clones listed, about 43% were seen once. This CDR3 is built from 16 residues. Trimming took 1 base from V and 0 from J; bases not matched to a gene: 4. The V gene's germline CDR1 is SGHSN and CDR2 HYEKVE. Sample: lymph node tissue. The chain recombines TRBV12-1 with TRBJ1-3; 8 nucleotides line up with TRBD1. The receptor comes from a female BALB/c mouse given C57BL/6 T cells with graft-versus-host disease after an allogeneic hematopoietic cell transplant. The CDR3 region is CASSLGQGYSGNTLYF. CDR3 DNA, as far as it was read: TGTGCCAGCTCTCTAGGACAGGGTTATTCTGGAAATACGCTCTAT. The whole variable domain, filled in from reference TRBV12-1 and TRBJ1-3, reads DSGVVQSPRHIIKEKGGRSVLTCIPISGHSNVVWYQQTLGKELKFLIQHYEKVERDKGFLPSRFSVQQFDDYHSEMNMSALELEDSAMYFCASSLGQGYSGNTLYFGEGSRLIVV.